Given below is one T cell receptor (beta chain) in context. This sample stems from a study of human T cells and chemical hapten exposure. TCRdb re-called the RACE reads with MiXCR, one entry per CDR3 protein. This sample has tens of thousands of distinct CDR3 sequences, with under 15% found just once. Per germline, CDR1 SGHTA and CDR2 FQGNSA. The CDR3 totals 11 residues. V lost 0 bases to trimming and J lost 12 bases, with 9 bases between them. The time point here: patch test 3, about 24 weeks after DPC sensitization. Treatment indicated: therapeutic diphenylcyclopropenone sensitization with weekly scalp DPC.

The rearrangement uses TRBV7-2 and TRBJ2-7; D unresolved. The receptor comes from a woman aged 50 to 60 with alopecia areata. Some clones in this sample may be carry-over from other donors' samples. The sequencing used whole blood, collected in connection with sensitization to the hapten diphenylcyclopropenone (DPC). The CDR3 loop reads CASSLALSPYF. In nucleotides, the CDR3 is TGTGCCAGCAGCTTAGCGCTAAGTCCGTACTTC.